Shown below are 18 T cell receptor beta chains from a single sample sequenced in a study of vaccination and CD4 T cells after COVID-19. Noted treatment: roughly 10-day PBMC culture with coronavirus spike peptide pools or control peptides (ViraFEST assay). The Oncomine TCR Beta short-read assay sequenced DNA from cultured CD4+ T cells. A single record per CDR3 protein comes from TCRdb applying MiXCR to the PCR reads. Of thousands of distinct CDR3 sequences listed, 50% to 65% are singletons. Their cognate antigens are unknown. Sequenced material: CD4+ T cells from blood, cultured in vitro. The receptors were sampled from a human donor who had recovered from COVID-19.

The V and J genes are TRBV20-1 and TRBJ1-1; possible D gene TRBD1, 5 bases. There are 14 residues in the CDR3. Germline loops: CDR1 DFQATT, CDR2 SNEGSKA (reference sequence). Trimming took off 5 bases at V and 6 bases at J, with 19 bases between the two ends. The DNA for the CDR3 is TGCAGTGCTGGAGCCGGGGGAGGCGCGGCTGAAGCTTTCTTT. This gives the protein CSAGAGGGAAEAFF.

The chain employs TRBV28 and TRBJ1-6; D uncertain. This CDR3 region has 13 residues. From germline, CDR1 is MDHEN and CDR2 SYDVKM. V gave up 7 bases and J gave up 9 bases, with 13 bases separating them. The CDR3 sequence is CASKSGVGSPLHF. The DNA for the CDR3 is TGTGCCAGCAAATCTGGGGTGGGTTCACCCCTCCACTTT.

Here the CDR3 reads CSARVASTDTQYF. CDR3 nucleotide sequence: TGCAGTGCTAGAGTGGCCAGCACAGATACGCAGTATTTT. The chain combines TRBV20-1 with TRBJ2-3; the D is unclear. CDR3 length: 13 amino acids. The V gene lost 1 base and the J gene lost 0 bases, with 5 bases spanning the gap. The germline V gene has CDR1 DFQATT and CDR2 SNEGSKA (reference sequence).

This chain links TRBV19 with TRBJ1-6, with D perhaps matching TRBD1 (5 bases). In germline, CDR1 is LNHDA, CDR2 SQIVND (reference sequence). The CDR3 is 14 amino acids. The V gene lost 6 bases and the J gene lost 10 bases, with 16 bases spanning the gap. CDR3 bases: TGTGCCAGTAGAATGGAGGGGCAGCGGTCACCCCTCCACTTT. This encodes CASRMEGQRSPLHF.

This clonotype was seen only once. The chain's CDR3 is CASSSSLETQYF. In nucleotides, the CDR3 is TGTGCCAGCAGCTCTAGCCTAGAGACCCAGTACTTC. The chain carries TRBV5-6 and TRBJ2-5, with TRBD2 as a possible D gene (5 bases). Per the germline V gene, CDR1 is SGHDT and CDR2 is YYEEEE. V dropped 3 bases and J dropped 4 bases, with 7 bases sitting between them. The CDR3 is made up of 12 amino acids.

The chain combines TRBV6-1 with TRBJ2-6, with D possibly TRBD1 on 6 matching bases. This CDR3 region has 18 residues. Per the germline V gene, CDR1 is MNHNS and CDR2 is SASEGT. Trimming cost V 11 bases and J 0 bases, with 23 bases left between them. The DNA for the CDR3 is TGTGCCGGAACGTTACGACAGGTTAACCTCTCTGGGGCCAACGTCCTGACTTTC. Translating it yields CAGTLRQVNLSGANVLTF.

The J gene is TRBJ1-2, the V gene TRBV2, with 7 positions matching TRBD1. Germline V gene lookup returns CDR1 SNHLY and CDR2 FYNNEI. The length of the CDR3 is 14 residues. The J segment lost 0 bases and the V segment lost 8 bases, leaving 6 bases of the junction unmatched. Here the CDR3 reads CASVGTASNYGYTF. CDR3 nucleotides: TGTGCCAGCGTCGGGACAGCGTCTAACTATGGCTACACCTTC.

The chain combines TRBV24-1 with TRBJ2-1; 8 bases are a match to TRBD1. J was trimmed by 1 base and V by 9 bases; bases with no gene match: 7. Per the germline V gene, CDR1 is KGHDR and CDR2 is SFDVKD. The CDR3 spans 15 residues. The CDR3 is CATGPTGGSYNEQFF. The CDR3 coding sequence is TGTGCCACCGGGCCTACAGGGGGTTCCTACAATGAGCAGTTCTTC.

The chain has TRBV7-3 and TRBJ1-1; maybe TRBD1 (5 bases). Trimming stripped 5 bases from V and 5 bases from J, with 15 bases between. Per germline, CDR1 SGHTA and CDR2 FQGTGA. This CDR3 comprises 14 residues. CDR3: CASSPGWGGTEAFF. CDR3 in DNA: TGTGCCAGCAGCCCAGGGTGGGGTGGGACTGAAGCTTTCTTT.

This clonotype occurred a few times. This chain connects TRBV24-1 to TRBJ2-1; the match to TRBD1 covers 8 bases. V trimming: 2 bases; J trimming: 4 bases; junction bases outside the gene matches: 0. This CDR3 region has 14 residues. Germline V gene lookup returns CDR1 KGHDR and CDR2 SFDVKD. For the CDR3, the DNA is TGTGCCACCAGTGATTGGGACAGGTACAATGAGCAGTTCTTC. Encoded protein: CATSDWDRYNEQFF.

The V gene is TRBV6-1, the J gene TRBJ1-6, with 7 bases matching TRBD1. The length of the CDR3 is 15 residues. With V trimmed by 5 bases and J by 4 bases, 5 bases remained unmatched. Germline assignment: CDR1 MNHNS and CDR2 SASEGT. CDR3 amino acids: CASSKPGQYNSPLHF. Written as DNA, the CDR3 is TGTGCCAGCAGTAAACCGGGACAGTATAATTCACCCCTCCACTTT.

This clonotype was observed a few times. The rearrangement links TRBV7-8 to TRBJ1-2; a possible D gene is TRBD1 (6 bases). Germline V lookup: CDR1 SGHVS, CDR2 FQNEAQ. This CDR3 has 15 amino acids. Trimming left V 3 bases short and J 2 bases short, with 13 bases between. CDR3 region: CASSLYPQGNYGYTF. CDR3 nucleotide sequence: TGTGCCAGCAGCTTGTACCCACAGGGAAACTATGGCTACACCTTC.

This sequence joins TRBV20-1 and TRBJ1-6, with D tentatively TRBD1 (6 bases). Germline CDR1 is DFQATT and CDR2 is SNEGSKA (reference sequence). CDR3 length equals 16 residues. Deletions cut 4 bases from V and 5 bases from J, with 18 bases between. The CDR3 here is CSAKKGGATDNSPLHF. The DNA of the CDR3 is TGCAGTGCTAAAAAGGGGGGGGCGACGGATAATTCACCCCTCCACTTT.

The sample holds a few counts of this clonotype. J is TRBJ1-6 and V is TRBV27, with 8 bases aligning to TRBD1. The V gene end was trimmed by 5 bases and the J gene end by 8 bases; junction bases not matched to a gene: 8. CDR1 and CDR2 from the germline V gene are MNHEY and SMNVEV (reference sequence). The CDR3 has 15 amino acids. The CDR3 sequence: CASSLRTGRDSPLHF. The DNA of the CDR3 is TGTGCCAGCAGTCTCCGGACAGGGAGGGATTCACCCCTCCACTTT.

CDR3 region: CASRRTGTGISETQYF. CDR3 sequence (DNA): TGTGCCAGCAGGAGAACCGGGACAGGGATTTCGGAGACCCAGTACTTC. V usage is TRBV27 and J usage is TRBJ2-5, with 9 nucleotides matching TRBD1. V lost 6 bases, J lost 5 bases, and 13 bases stayed unmatched. Germline lookup yields CDR1 MNHEY and CDR2 SMNVEV (reference sequence). CDR3 length: 16 residues.

The chain carries TRBV6-2 or TRBV6-3 and TRBJ1-2, with D maybe TRBD1 (6 bases). V gave up 6 bases and J gave up 5 bases, with 19 bases separating them. The CDR3 has 15 amino acids. Germline V gene lookup returns CDR1 MNHEY and CDR2 SVGEGT. The CDR3 nucleotides read TGTGCCAGCAGGACCCCGGAGAGGGACACATATGGCTACACCTTC. Amino acids: CASRTPERDTYGYTF.

The V call is TRBV27, the J call TRBJ2-7; TRBD1 agrees at 8 bases. Trimming removed 3 bases from V and 4 bases from J; junction bases left unmatched: 5. The CDR3 is 14 residues long. Germline V gene lookup returns CDR1 MNHEY and CDR2 SMNVEV (reference sequence). For the CDR3, the DNA is TGTGCCAGCAGTTTTGGACAGGGATCGTACGAGCAGTACTTC. This gives the protein CASSFGQGSYEQYF.

This chain joins TRBV5-1 and TRBJ1-1; 9 nucleotides line up with TRBD1. The germline CDR1 and CDR2 sequences are SGHRS and YFSETQ. This CDR3 contains 13 residues. Unmatched junction bases numbered 4, after V lost 4 bases and J lost 6 bases. This chain's CDR3 is CASSTGQGAEAFF. For the CDR3, the DNA is TGCGCCAGCAGCACGGGACAGGGCGCTGAAGCTTTCTTT.